A single sample gave rise to the 13 T cell receptor beta chains below, sequenced in a study of blood T cell repertoires in COVID-19. Sequenced by immunoSEQ multiplex PCR; TCRdb stores in-frame clones only, minus some. Here the sample spans 300,000 to 400,000 clones, about 87% being singletons. Sequencing was carried out using peripheral blood. The receptors were gathered from a human donor in a cohort sampled during active COVID-19.

The chain links TRBV21-1 to TRBJ2-5; the DNA was not used to check the table's D call, TRBD1. TRBV21-1 is labeled a pseudogene. CDR3 length: 13 amino acids. For the CDR3, the DNA is TGTGCCAGCAGCAAGGGGCCTAAAGAGACCCAGTACTTC. It is translated as CASSKGPKETQYF.

The chain recombines TRBV4-2 with TRBJ2-3; 12 bases map to TRBD2. Germline V gene sequence: CDR1 LGHNA, CDR2 YNFKEQ. Trimming removed 4 bases from V and 3 bases from J; junction bases left unmatched: 5. CDR3 size: 16 residues. This CDR3 reads CASSRTTSGGTDTQYF. CDR3 sequence (DNA): TGTGCCAGCAGCCGCACGACTAGCGGGGGTACAGATACGCAGTATTTT.

The chain carries TRBV4-1 and TRBJ1-1, with 9 positions matching TRBD1. CDR3 length: 15 residues. The V gene's germline CDR1 is MGHRA and CDR2 YSYEKL. After removal of 1 base from V and 2 bases from J, the junction contained 2 bases not matched to a gene. CDR3 bases: TGCGCCAGCAGCCAAGGGGACAGGGCTAACACTGAAGCTTTCTTT. Translated, it gives CASSQGDRANTEAFF.

This sequence joins TRBV5-6 and TRBJ2-7; TRBD2 is a possible D gene (6 bases). CDR3 length: 15 residues. V dropped 4 bases and J dropped 1 base, with 15 bases sitting between them. Per the germline V gene, CDR1 is SGHDT and CDR2 is YYEEEE. The CDR3 region is CASSPVGEASYEQYF. In DNA, the CDR3 is TGTGCCAGCAGCCCTGTCGGGGAGGCTTCCTACGAGCAGTACTTC. The full variable domain, in which reference TRBV5-6 and TRBJ2-7 provide the parts outside the CDR3, is DAGVTQSPTHLIKTRGQQVTLRCSPKSGHDTVSWYQQALGQGPQFIFQYYEEEERQRGNFPDRFSGHQFPNYSSELNVNALLLGDSALYLCASSPVGEASYEQYFGPGTRLTVT.

This clone showed up just a few times. The rearrangement uses TRBV9 and TRBJ1-5; the D is unclear. Trimming left V 3 bases short and J 4 bases short, with 8 bases between. The germline CDR1 and CDR2 sequences are SGDLS and YYNGEE. The CDR3 covers 13 residues. The CDR3 region has the DNA TGTGCCAGCAGCGCCTTTCCGAATCAGCCCCAGCATTTT. It encodes CASSAFPNQPQHF.

The CDR3: CAWRWAQVANYGYTF. Written as DNA, the CDR3 is TGTGCCTGGAGATGGGCTCAGGTAGCTAACTATGGCTACACCTTC. V and J are TRBV30 and TRBJ1-2, with D uncertain. The V gene's germline CDR1 is GTSNPN and CDR2 SVGIG (reference sequence). The V gene lost 3 bases and the J gene lost 0 bases, with 14 bases spanning the gap. The CDR3 totals 15 residues.

V and J are TRBV30 and TRBJ2-2; TRBD2 matches 9 bases. Germline CDR1 GTSNPN, CDR2 SVGIG (reference sequence). The CDR3 is 15 residues long. J gave up 5 bases and V 8 bases, and 12 bases lay outside the gene matches. The CDR3 bases are TGTGCCCGCCGCCGGAGCGGGAGGTATACCGGGGAGCTGTTTTTT. Its translation: CARRRSGRYTGELFF.

The gene calls are TRBV24-1 and TRBJ2-3; D possibly corresponds to TRBD2 (6 bases). V lost 3 bases, J lost 2 bases, and 8 bases lay in between. CDR3 length equals 14 residues. Germline CDR1 KGHDR, CDR2 SFDVKD. The CDR3 region is CATSDGGITDTQYF. DNA for the CDR3: TGTGCCACCAGTGATGGGGGGATCACAGATACGCAGTATTTT.

The chain carries TRBV5-1 and TRBJ1-1; D not certain. CDR1 is SGHRS and CDR2 is YFSETQ in the germline V gene. This CDR3 has 15 amino acids. Trimming pared 4 bases from V and 6 bases from J, leaving 19 bases between. The CDR3 coding sequence is TGCGCCAGCAGCCCATTTCCCAGCCAACGGGCTGAAGCTTTCTTT. Its protein is CASSPFPSQRAEAFF.

V usage is TRBV7-5 and J usage is TRBJ2-2; TRBD1 reflects the table's D call only, with no check against the DNA. TRBV7-5 is an annotated pseudogene. This CDR3 contains 16 residues. CDR3 coding DNA: TGTGCCAGAAGCCCGAGGGGAGACAGGGGTACCGGGGAGCTGTTTTTT. Protein: CARSPRGDRGTGELFF.

V and J are TRBV19 and TRBJ1-5; TRBD1 matches at 10 bases. V shed 9 bases, J shed 2 bases, and the junction held 4 bases outside the gene matches. Germline V gene lookup returns CDR1 LNHDA and CDR2 SQIVND (reference sequence). The CDR3 consists of 14 residues. This CDR3 reads CASAGTGGNQPQHF. In DNA form, the CDR3 reads TGTGCCAGCGCCGGGACAGGGGGCAATCAGCCCCAGCATTTT.

V usage is TRBV6-4 and J usage is TRBJ2-3; 12 bases fit TRBD2. Germline CDR1 is MRHNA and CDR2 is SNTAGT. The V gene end was trimmed by 4 bases and the J gene end by 4 bases; junction bases not matched to a gene: 3. The CDR3 totals 15 residues. CDR3 sequence (DNA): TGTGCCAGCAGTGCCGGGACTAGCGGGTCAGATACGCAGTATTTT. This sequence encodes CASSAGTSGSDTQYF.

The CDR3 here is CASSPSPGLAGKETQYF. The CDR3 bases are TGTGCCAGCTCACCATCTCCGGGACTAGCGGGGAAAGAGACCCAGTACTTC. V usage is TRBV18 and J usage is TRBJ2-5, with 13 bases fitting TRBD2. Germline CDR1 reads KGHSH; CDR2 reads LQKENI. Germline trimming cut 2 bases from V and 3 bases from J; bases unmatched to any gene: 6. The CDR3 runs to 17 residues.